These 17 T cell receptor beta chains were all obtained from the same sample, sequenced in a study of identical twins. MiXCR was run by TCRdb on the 5' RACE reads, yielding one entry per CDR3 protein. The sample gives 500,000 to 550,000 distinct CDR3 sequences, roughly 21% of which show up once; approximately 0.95% is in the top ten. The same specimen was also included in a second study, on T cells expressing NK-cell markers.

Sequencing was performed on CD4+ T cells sorted from blood. All receptors derive from a woman under 30 in good health.

The chain recombines TRBV9 with TRBJ1-1; D unresolved. Germline CDR1 reads SGDLS; CDR2 reads YYNGEE. Trimming pared 0 bases from V and 1 base from J, leaving 7 bases between. This CDR3 is 14 amino acids long. Written as DNA, the CDR3 is TGTGCCAGCAGCGTAGCTCAGGAGAACACTGAAGCTTTCTTT. Translated: CASSVAQENTEAFF.

The genes are TRBV20-1 and TRBJ2-2; D is unclear. CDR1 DFQATT and CDR2 SNEGSKA come from the germline V gene (reference sequence). V was pared by 6 bases and J by 5 bases, with 10 bases between. This CDR3 has 12 residues. The CDR3 bases are TGCAGTGCAAATGCTGGGACCGGGGAGCTGTTTTTT. Translated, it gives CSANAGTGELFF.

This clonotype was seen a handful of times. The CDR3: CASSLEARYNEQFF. The CDR3 DNA is TGTGCCAGCAGCTTAGAGGCCCGGTACAATGAGCAGTTCTTC. The chain carries TRBV7-2 and TRBJ2-1; no definite D call. Trimming shortened V by 1 base and J by 4 bases, and 8 bases separated the two germline ends. CDR3 length: 14 residues. Germline assignment: CDR1 SGHTA and CDR2 FQGNSA.

The J gene is TRBJ1-5, the V gene TRBV5-6; D possibly corresponds to TRBD1 (6 bases). Germline V lookup: CDR1 SGHDT, CDR2 YYEEEE. The CDR3 is 14 amino acids. The V gene lost 4 bases and the J gene lost 6 bases, with 14 bases spanning the gap. Here the CDR3 reads CASSITGGGQPQHF. The CDR3 coding sequence is TGTGCCAGCAGCATTACGGGGGGCGGTCAGCCCCAGCATTTT.

This clonotype was recorded a few times. This chain uses TRBV2 with TRBJ2-7; the D gene is possibly TRBD2 (6 bases). The CDR3 sequence is 12 residues long. V gave up 3 bases and J gave up 7 bases, with 10 bases separating them. CDR1 is SNHLY and CDR2 is FYNNEI in the germline V gene. This chain's CDR3 is CASSDEAGEQYF. In DNA, the CDR3 is TGTGCCAGCAGTGACGAGGCGGGGGAGCAGTACTTC.

This clonotype was detected many times. The chain recombines TRBV29-1 with TRBJ2-7, with 7 positions matching TRBD2. Trimming removed 6 bases from V and 1 base from J; junction bases left unmatched: 9. CDR1 SQVTM and CDR2 ANQGSEA come from the germline V gene. CDR3 length: 14 amino acids. DNA of the CDR3: TGCAGCGTCGGGAGGACTATCCCATCCTACGAGCAGTACTTC. Translation: CSVGRTIPSYEQYF.

The chain is built from TRBV20-1 and TRBJ1-2; D uncertain. The CDR3 runs 14 residues. V gave up 7 bases and J gave up 4 bases, with 19 bases separating them. Germline CDR1 reads DFQATT; CDR2 reads SNEGSKA (reference sequence). The CDR3 region has the DNA TGCAGTGGGGTGCTTAAGGACTCGTTCTATGGCTACACCTTC. Translating it yields CSGVLKDSFYGYTF.

This sequence joins TRBV5-4 and TRBJ2-5; weak D call: TRBD2 (5 bases). CDR1 and CDR2 from the germline V gene are SGHNT and YYREEE (reference sequence). This CDR3 comprises 17 residues. Trimming removed 0 bases from V and 5 bases from J, with 20 bases in between. CDR3 loop: CASSLEGAAGGRETQYF. The CDR3 DNA is TGTGCCAGCAGCTTGGAGGGAGCGGCCGGTGGGCGTGAGACCCAGTACTTC.

This clonotype was found a few times. This chain connects TRBV5-1 to TRBJ2-2; 11 positions match TRBD2. V shed 7 bases and J 4 bases; nucleotides not matched to a gene: 9. The germline CDR1 and CDR2 sequences are SGHRS and YFSETQ. The CDR3 loop spans 16 amino acids. The CDR3 reads CASRTGTSGTTGELFF. CDR3 bases: TGCGCCAGCCGAACCGGGACTAGCGGAACCACCGGGGAGCTGTTTTTT.

The CDR3, as DNA: TGCGCCAGCAGCTGGACGGGAGCGGGGGAGAATGAGCAGTTCTTC. Protein: CASSWTGAGENEQFF. V usage is TRBV5-1 and J usage is TRBJ2-1; TRBD2 agrees at 8 bases. V was clipped by 3 bases and J by 7 bases; unmatched bases: 9. The CDR3 is made up of 15 amino acids. The germline V gene has CDR1 SGHRS and CDR2 YFSETQ.

This clonotype was seen only a few times. V gene TRBV4-3 combines with J gene TRBJ1-1; D ambiguous. V lost 5 bases and J 0 bases, leaving 13 bases between the germline ends. Germline CDR1 and CDR2: LGHNA and YSLEER. The CDR3 is 15 residues long. CDR3 nucleotide sequence: TGCGCCAGCAGCTCGGCTGGGTCTTTGAACACTGAAGCTTTCTTT. This gives the protein CASSSAGSLNTEAFF.

The table lists this clonotype with a few counts. The J gene is TRBJ1-2, the V gene TRBV3-1, with D hard to call. V lost 0 bases and J 0 bases, leaving 11 bases between the germline ends. CDR3 length equals 16 residues. Germline V CDR1 and CDR2: LGHDT, YNNKEL (reference sequence). Here the CDR3 DNA reads TGTGCCAGCAGCCAAGATCAAACGGCAGCTAACTATGGCTACACCTTC. It codes for CASSQDQTAANYGYTF.

The rearrangement joins TRBV4-3 to TRBJ2-3; D gene unclear. With 2 bases removed from V and 2 bases from J, the gap between germline ends came to 5 bases. Germline lookup yields CDR1 LGHNA and CDR2 YSLEER. This CDR3 comprises 13 residues. The CDR3 DNA follows: TGCGCCAGCAGCCAATCGCCCACAGATACGCAGTATTTT. Translating it yields CASSQSPTDTQYF.

The J gene is TRBJ2-7, the V gene TRBV6-4; perhaps TRBD1 as D (6 bases). V dropped 2 bases and J dropped 2 bases, with 13 bases sitting between them. This CDR3 has 15 residues. The germline V gene has CDR1 MRHNA and CDR2 SNTAGT. CDR3 in amino acids: CASSDQGTIPYEQYF. The CDR3 region has the DNA TGTGCCAGCAGTGACCAAGGGACAATACCCTACGAGCAGTACTTC.

Ten or more counts support this clonotype. V is TRBV20-1 and J is TRBJ2-1; 11 bases match TRBD2. Trimming cost V 1 base and J 9 bases; bases outside gene matches: 8. The CDR3 has 15 amino acids. From germline, CDR1 is DFQATT and CDR2 SNEGSKA (reference sequence). CDR3 sequence: CSARVLAGVAGEQFF. CDR3 bases: TGCAGTGCTAGAGTACTAGCGGGGGTGGCAGGTGAGCAGTTCTTC.

J is TRBJ2-3 and V is TRBV12-3 or TRBV12-4; D is perhaps TRBD1 or TRBD2 (5 bases each). The CDR3 runs 16 residues. Trimming took 3 bases from V and 1 from J, leaving 14 bases between them. The CDR3 loop reads CASSFRDLGGTDTQYF. CDR3 DNA: TGTGCCAGCAGTTTTCGGGACCTAGGGGGCACAGATACGCAGTATTTT.

This clonotype appeared a few times. This sequence joins TRBV20-1 and TRBJ2-1; either TRBD1 or TRBD2 may supply D (5 bases each). From germline, CDR1 is DFQATT and CDR2 SNEGSKA (reference sequence). Trimming shortened V by 7 bases and J by 6 bases, and 22 bases separated the two germline ends. The length of the CDR3 is 15 residues. DNA for the CDR3: TGCAGTGTCCCGGTCGGGGCCGTGGCAGGCAATGAGCAGTTCTTC. This encodes CSVPVGAVAGNEQFF.